The 12 T cell receptor beta chains below all came from one sample that was sequenced in a study of T cell repertoires in cytomegalovirus infection. Their target antigens are unknown. One entry per CDR3 protein results from TCRdb running MiXCR on the reads. The sample holds just over 450,000 distinct CDR3 sequences, about 39% seen once. Sequenced here: cultured PBMCs, sampled from culture after CMV antigen stimulation. Every receptor here comes from a human donor in good health (CMV status not recorded). Some clones in this sample may be carry-over from other donors' samples.

This clonotype was detected a few times. The chain recombines TRBV4-2 with TRBJ2-6; no definite D call. This CDR3 comprises 17 residues. CDR1 and CDR2 from the germline V gene are LGHNA and YNFKEQ. Trimming cost V 1 base and J 0 bases, with 10 bases left between them. The CDR3 is CASSQVFSGSGANVLTF. The CDR3 DNA follows: TGTGCCAGCAGCCAAGTGTTCAGTGGCTCTGGGGCCAACGTCCTGACTTTC.

The chain links TRBV11-3 to TRBJ2-1, with 9 positions matching TRBD2. Germline-derived CDR1 and CDR2 are SGHNT and YENEEA. The V and J ends lost 3 bases and 5 bases, in that order; junction bases with no gene match: 5. The CDR3 is 15 residues long. CDR3 loop: CASSLETSGNNEQFF. The CDR3 nucleotides are TGTGCCAGCAGCTTGGAGACTAGCGGTAACAATGAGCAGTTCTTC.

This clonotype has ten or more counts. This chain connects TRBV11-2 to TRBJ2-3; D unresolved. Trimming removed 5 bases from V and 6 bases from J, with 6 bases in between. The germline CDR1 and CDR2 sequences are SGHAT and FQNNGV. The CDR3 has 11 amino acids. DNA for the CDR3: TGTGCCAGCAGCCCCAGGGATACGCAGTATTTT. This sequence encodes CASSPRDTQYF.

CDR3 DNA: TGTGCCAGCAGTTTCTACGAGACAGGTAGCACAGATACGCAGTATTTT. It yields the protein CASSFYETGSTDTQYF. The V and J genes are TRBV12-3 or TRBV12-4 and TRBJ2-3; D is possibly TRBD1 (6 bases). The CDR3 length is 16 residues. V dropped 3 bases and J dropped 0 bases, with 13 bases sitting between them.

The chain has TRBV4-3 and TRBJ2-6; 9 bases align to TRBD1. Germline lookup yields CDR1 LGHNA and CDR2 YSLEER. This CDR3 has 17 amino acids. The V and J ends lost 4 bases and 2 bases, in that order; junction bases with no gene match: 6. Written as DNA, the CDR3 is TGCGCCAGCAGCCCACAGGGGGCGGTGGCTGGGGCCAACGTCCTGACTTTC. Amino acids: CASSPQGAVAGANVLTF.

This clonotype was seen repeatedly, ten times or more. The rearrangement links TRBV7-2 to TRBJ2-3; D unclear. Trimming left V 2 bases short and J 7 bases short, with 10 bases between. Germline lookup yields CDR1 SGHTA and CDR2 FQGNSA. This CDR3 contains 13 residues. CDR3 in amino acids: CASSLPDVNTQYF. CDR3 DNA sequence: TGTGCCAGCAGCTTACCCGACGTAAATACGCAGTATTTT.

The chain joins TRBV5-5 to TRBJ2-5; 15 positions agree with TRBD2. CDR3 length: 19 amino acids. Germline trimming cut 7 bases from V and 0 bases from J; bases unmatched to any gene: 13. The germline V gene encodes CDR1 SGHKS and CDR2 YYEKEE (reference sequence). CDR3 residues: CASSRHGTSGGTDQETQYF. The DNA for the CDR3 is TGTGCCAGCTCCCGACATGGGACTAGCGGGGGGACGGACCAAGAGACCCAGTACTTC.

This clonotype was seen a few times. The chain recombines TRBV6-1 with TRBJ1-2; D uncertain. The CDR3 has 14 amino acids. Germline CDR1 and CDR2: MNHNS and SASEGT. Trimming pared 7 bases from V and 3 bases from J, leaving 15 bases between. The CDR3 DNA reads as TGTGCCAGCACCACAACGGAAGGCGACTATGGCTACACCTTC. Its translation: CASTTTEGDYGYTF.

This rearrangement joins TRBV7-2 to TRBJ1-5, with D tentatively TRBD1 (6 bases). From germline, CDR1 is SGHTA and CDR2 FQGNSA. The CDR3 totals 15 residues. Trimming cost V 0 bases and J 9 bases, with 15 bases left between them. As DNA, the CDR3 is TGTGCCAGCAGCTTAGCGGCGGGAGGGGGAGGGCCCCAGCATTTT. Translating it yields CASSLAAGGGGPQHF.

This clonotype has only a few counts. V and J are TRBV19 and TRBJ1-1; the D gene is possibly TRBD1 (5 bases). Germline V CDR1 and CDR2: LNHDA, SQIVND (reference sequence). The V gene lost 9 bases and the J gene lost 3 bases, with 17 bases spanning the gap. The CDR3 totals 14 residues. The CDR3 DNA reads TGTGCCAGCAGTGTCCGGGGGGGATACACTGAAGCTTTCTTT. Translated, it gives CASSVRGGYTEAFF.

The genes are TRBV12-3 or TRBV12-4 and TRBJ1-1; TRBD1 matches 8 bases. The J segment lost 6 bases and the V segment lost 2 bases, leaving 2 bases of the junction unmatched. The CDR3 length is 13 residues. The CDR3 DNA follows: TGTGCCAGCAGTTTACGGGGACAGGCTGAAGCTTTCTTT. Translated, it gives CASSLRGQAEAFF.

The gene calls are TRBV6-2 or TRBV6-3 and TRBJ2-1; the match to TRBD2 covers 7 bases. V trimming: 6 bases; J trimming: 1 base; junction bases outside the gene matches: 9. Germline V gives CDR1 MNHEY, CDR2 SVGEGT. CDR3 length: 16 amino acids. CDR3 nucleotides: TGTGCCAGCAGACGCGGGAGCTCGGTTTCCTACAATGAGCAGTTCTTC. Protein sequence: CASRRGSSVSYNEQFF.